The 5 T cell receptor beta chains given below trace back to one sample, sequenced in a study of blood T cell repertoires in COVID-19. Profiled with immunoSEQ multiplex PCR; TCRdb holds only in-frame clones, not every one. In the table there are hundreds of thousands of clones, around nine tenths of which are singletons. Input material: PBMCs or T cells enriched from blood (not recorded which). These receptors all come from a woman aged 40 to 55 who had recovered from COVID-19.

DNA for the CDR3: TGTGCCAGAAGCTTGGGCCGACAGGGGGTCGAGGGTGGGAGCAATCAGCCCCAGCATTTT. Translating it yields CARSLGRQGVEGGSNQPQHF. V usage is TRBV5-3 and J usage is TRBJ1-5; 9 bases fit TRBD1. TRBV5-3 has ORF status, its function being uncertain. J was trimmed by 1 base and V by 0 bases; bases with no gene match: 14. The CDR3 spans 20 residues.

The chain employs TRBV27 and TRBJ2-3; D possibly corresponds to TRBD1 (5 bases). CDR1 is MNHEY, CDR2 SMNVEV, per germline (reference sequence). V shed 2 bases and J shed 4 bases, with 7 bases lying between them. The CDR3 length is 13 residues. In DNA form, the CDR3 reads TGTGCCAGCAGTTTACAGGGCTCAGATACGCAGTATTTT. It yields the protein CASSLQGSDTQYF.

The V call is TRBV18, the J call TRBJ2-7; D is perhaps TRBD2 (6 bases). The CDR3 sequence is 15 residues long. The V end lost 5 bases, the J end lost 0 bases, and 14 bases lay between the germline ends. Per the germline V gene, CDR1 is KGHSH and CDR2 is LQKENI. The CDR3 region is CASSMAGRGSYEQYF. The CDR3 nucleotides are TGTGCCAGCTCAATGGCGGGACGGGGCTCCTACGAGCAGTACTTC.

The V gene is TRBV7-2, the J gene TRBJ2-1; perhaps TRBD1 as D (5 bases). Trimming left V 1 base short and J 9 bases short, with 10 bases between. The CDR3 sequence is 13 residues long. The germline gives CDR1 SGHTA, CDR2 FQGNSA. This CDR3 is CASSLGPRGEQFF. The CDR3 DNA reads as TGTGCCAGCAGCTTAGGGCCTAGGGGTGAGCAGTTCTTC.

V is TRBV28 and J is TRBJ2-3; TRBD1 might be the D (6 bases). V lost 6 bases and J lost 0, with 16 bases in between. The length of the CDR3 is 16 residues. Germline V gives CDR1 MDHEN, CDR2 SYDVKM. The CDR3 here is CASSPGHITSTDTQYF. The CDR3 DNA reads TGTGCCAGCAGCCCGGGACACATTACTAGCACAGATACGCAGTATTTT.